A selection of T cell receptor beta chains follows, all from one sample in a study of shared T cell receptors in the human thymus. Data came from immunoSEQ multiplex PCR; TCRdb stores just in-frame clones and leaves some out. The sample records approximately 760,000 clones, approximately 85% being singletons. This same sample was also part of a study on human thymus T cells.

Sequenced input: thymocytes. These receptors were obtained from a girl less than two years old with a congenital heart defect. The CDR3 runs from the conserved cysteine through the conserved F or W. The D gene is left open where the match is weak. Some rows mark clone size as missing; the rest say once, few, many or name a class of expanded clone.

abundance	v_gene	d_gene	j_gene	CDR3aa	CDR3nt
.	TRBV7-9	.	TRBJ2-7	CASSLVRGMSSYEQYF	TGTGCCAGCAGCTTAGTTCGGGGGATGAGCTCCTACGAGCAGTACTTC
.	TRBV28	TRBD1	TRBJ2-1	CASSLPGTGHEQFF	TGTGCCAGCAGTTTACCGGGGACAGGGCATGAGCAGTTCTTC
once	TRBV29-1	.	TRBJ2-3	CSVDPARADTQYF	TGCAGCGTTGATCCAGCCCGAGCGGATACGCAGTATTTT
.	TRBV12-5	.	TRBJ1-2	CASAELSETYGYTF	TGTGCTAGTGCCGAACTCAGCGAAACCTATGGCTACACCTTC
.	TRBV4-3	.	TRBJ1-1	CASSQQGQSGEAFF	TGCGCCAGCAGCCAACAAGGACAGTCGGGCGAAGCTTTCTTT
.	TRBV5-5	.	TRBJ1-5	CASSPDRSYSNQPQHF	TGTGCCAGCAGCCCCGACAGGTCTTATAGCAATCAGCCCCAGCATTTT
.	TRBV9	TRBD1	TRBJ2-7	CASSGTSGGGEQYF	TGTGCCAGCAGCGGTACCTCAGGGGGCGGCGAGCAGTACTTC
.	TRBV30	TRBD1	TRBJ1-1	CAWRNHGQGALRSSEAFF	TGTGCCTGGAGGAATCATGGACAGGGGGCTCTTAGGTCGTCTGAAGCTTTCTTT
.	TRBV7-2	.	TRBJ1-1	CASSPQQGVNTEAFF	TGTGCCAGCAGCCCGCAACAGGGCGTGAACACTGAAGCTTTCTTT
once	TRBV4-1	TRBD2	TRBJ2-5	CASSLLAGGRETQYF	TGCGCCAGCAGCCTACTAGCGGGGGGGCGGGAGACCCAGTACTTC
.	TRBV19	TRBD1	TRBJ1-5	CASSVDRDSPFSNQPQHF	TGTGCCAGTAGTGTGGATCGGGACAGTCCCTTTAGCAATCAGCCCCAGCATTTT
.	TRBV4-1	.	TRBJ1-4	CASSQDRGVTNEKLFF	TGCGCCAGCAGCCAAGATCGCGGGGTCACTAATGAAAAACTGTTTTTT
.	TRBV5-4	TRBD1	TRBJ1-2	CASSSRQGVNPDTF	TGTGCCAGCAGCTCCAGACAGGGGGTCAATCCGGACACCTTC
once	TRBV29-1	TRBD2	TRBJ2-3	CSVLAGGTDTQYF	TGCAGCGTTCTAGCGGGGGGCACAGATACGCAGTATTTT
few	TRBV27	.	TRBJ1-6	CASRRAGTPNNSPLHF	TGTGCCAGCAGAAGGGCCGGGACTCCCAACAATTCCCCCCTCCACTTT
.	TRBV25-1	.	TRBJ1-1	CASSNITGNLEAFF	TGTGCCAGCAGTAACATCACAGGGAACTTAGAAGCTTTCTTT
.	TRBV21-1	.	TRBJ2-7	CASIPDRTHSYEQYF	TGTGCCAGCATCCCCGACAGGACACATTCCTACGAGCAGTACTTC
.	TRBV15	TRBD1	TRBJ2-3	CATTMDATGRSDTQYF	TGTGCCACCACCATGGACGCGACAGGGAGATCGGATACGCAGTATTTT
once	TRBV7-9	TRBD1	TRBJ1-3	CASSPRTGGSGNTIYF	TGTGCCAGCAGCCCTCGGACAGGGGGCTCTGGAAACACCATATATTTT
.	TRBV6-1	.	TRBJ1-2	CASSGPRGGPYDGYTF	TGTGCCAGCAGTGGCCCCCGTGGGGGCCCCTACGATGGCTACACCTTC
.	TRBV4-2	TRBD2	TRBJ2-3	CASSQDPWTSGGPDTQYF	TGTGCCAGCAGCCAAGACCCGTGGACTAGCGGGGGGCCGGATACGCAGTATTTT
.	TRBV5-1	TRBD1	TRBJ2-5	CASSLERTGGAGVGETQYF	TGCGCCAGCAGCTTGGAGAGAACAGGGGGCGCGGGGGTCGGAGAGACCCAGTACTTC
.	TRBV5-6	TRBD2	TRBJ2-7	CASSLVGSGAPREICEQYF	TGTGCCAGCAGCTTGGTTGGTAGCGGGGCACCCAGAGAGATCTGCGAGCAGTACTTC
.	TRBV28	.	TRBJ2-5	CASSPHHGGLGIETQYF	TGTGCCAGCAGTCCTCATCACGGGGGGCTGGGTATCGAGACCCAGTACTTC
.	TRBV15	TRBD1	TRBJ1-6	CATSRDLNRTGHNSPLHF	TGTGCCACCAGCAGAGACCTCAACCGGACAGGACATAATTCACCCCTCCACTTT
.	TRBV6-5	TRBD1	TRBJ1-6	CASSSGQRNNSPLHF	TGTGCCAGCAGTTCGGGACAGAGAAATAATTCACCCCTCCACTTT
.	TRBV12-2	.	TRBJ1-1	CASRLQGVSEAFF	TGTGCAAGTCGCTTACAGGGGGTGAGTGAAGCTTTCTTT
.	TRBV28	.	TRBJ1-1	CASSLVPGRTFF	TGTGCCAGCAGTTTGGTACCAGGGCGGACTTTCTTT
.	TRBV7-2	.	TRBJ1-5	CASSPSNQPQHF	TGTGCCAGCAGCCCGAGCAATCAGCCCCAGCATTTT
.	TRBV4-1	TRBD2	TRBJ2-5	CASSLTKRGLMGETQYF	TGCGCCAGCAGCCTTACCAAGCGGGGCTTAATGGGGGAGACCCAGTACTTC
.	TRBV4-1	.	TRBJ1-2	CASSPAGGYYGYTF	TGCGCCAGCAGCCCGGCGGGGGGATACTATGGCTACACCTTC
.	TRBV7-6	.	TRBJ2-5	CASSSERDINRVQQETQYF	TGTGCCAGCAGCTCTGAAAGGGACATCAATCGGGTACAACAAGAGACCCAGTACTTC
.	TRBV19	.	TRBJ1-1	CASIDRMNTEAFF	TGTGCCAGTATTGACAGGATGAACACTGAAGCTTTCTTT
.	TRBV6-5	.	TRBJ1-6	CASSPQGKRSSPLHF	TGTGCCAGCAGCCCACAGGGAAAGCGGAGTTCACCCCTCCACTTT
.	TRBV5-6	.	TRBJ2-6	CASSFPVAFAPGANVLTF	TGTGCCAGCAGCTTCCCGGTTGCTTTTGCGCCTGGGGCCAACGTCCTGACTTTC
.	TRBV28	.	TRBJ1-5	CASSLVPPGLSNQPQHF	TGTGCCAGCAGTTTAGTCCCCCCAGGGTTGAGCAATCAGCCCCAGCATTTT
few	TRBV2	TRBD1	TRBJ1-1	CASRPWTGEIPGNTEAFF	TGTGCCAGCAGGCCCTGGACAGGGGAGATACCGGGGAACACTGAAGCTTTCTTT
once	TRBV6-1	.	TRBJ1-2	CASSDWFGSPADGYTF	TGTGCCAGCAGTGATTGGTTTGGCAGCCCGGCGGATGGCTACACCTTC
.	TRBV28	.	TRBJ1-5	CASSRWEEGSNQPQHF	TGTGCCAGCAGTCGGTGGGAGGAGGGGAGCAATCAGCCCCAGCATTTT
.	TRBV27	TRBD1	TRBJ1-1	CASSARQGANTEAFF	TGTGCCAGCAGTGCCAGACAGGGGGCGAACACTGAAGCTTTCTTT
few	TRBV6-5	TRBD1	TRBJ1-2	CASSNPTGGNYGYTF	TGTGCCAGCAGTAATCCGACAGGGGGCAACTATGGCTACACCTTC
.	TRBV13	.	TRBJ2-2	CASSLGQIANTGELFF	TGTGCCAGCAGCTTAGGGCAGATCGCGAACACCGGGGAGCTGTTTTTT
.	TRBV19	.	TRBJ1-2	CASSILIYSEGYYGYTF	TGTGCCAGTAGTATCCTTATTTACTCGGAGGGGTACTATGGCTACACCTTC
.	TRBV2	TRBD2	TRBJ2-5	CASSQPLAGGEETQYF	TGTGCCAGCAGTCAACCCCTAGCGGGGGGGGAAGAGACCCAGTACTTC
.	TRBV27	.	TRBJ2-7	CASSLFGGHNTPTYEQYF	TGTGCCAGCAGTTTATTTGGGGGACACAATACACCAACCTACGAGCAGTACTTC
.	TRBV15	.	TRBJ2-6	CATSQSRTSQGPTGANVLTF	TGTGCCACCAGCCAGTCCCGAACCTCACAGGGACCCACTGGGGCCAACGTCCTGACTTTC
.	TRBV5-1	TRBD1	TRBJ1-1	CASSPRDRAPMNTEAFF	TGCGCCAGCAGCCCTCGGGACAGGGCTCCTATGAACACTGAAGCTTTCTTT
.	TRBV19	.	TRBJ2-7	CASSASTGYEQYF	TGTGCCAGTAGTGCCTCGACGGGTTACGAGCAGTACTTC
.	TRBV6-9	.	TRBJ2-7	CASSGRLVRNF	TGTGCCAGCAGTGGGCGACTAGTAAGAAACTTC
.	TRBV13	TRBD1	TRBJ1-2	CASSLYRRQGKFDGYTF	TGTGCCAGCAGCTTATATCGGAGACAGGGAAAATTCGATGGCTACACCTTC
few	TRBV28	TRBD2	TRBJ2-4	CASSSRLAASEVVIQYF	TGTGCCAGCAGTTCTCGACTAGCAGCGAGCGAAGTAGTCATTCAGTACTTC
.	TRBV28	TRBD1	TRBJ2-7	CASSSATPGTGGYEQYF	TGTGCCAGCAGTTCCGCGACCCCCGGGACAGGGGGCTACGAGCAGTACTTC
.	TRBV6-5	.	TRBJ1-2	CASREMADYGYTF	TGTGCCAGCAGGGAGATGGCCGACTATGGCTACACCTTC
.	TRBV6-1	TRBD1	TRBJ1-6	CASSGQGNSPLHF	TGTGCCAGCAGTGGACAGGGGAATTCACCCCTCCACTTT
.	TRBV30	.	TRBJ1-5	CAWSAPGQSSNQPQHF	TGTGCCTGGAGTGCCCCCGGACAGAGTAGCAATCAGCCCCAGCATTTT
.	TRBV4-1	TRBD1	TRBJ1-5	CASSQGPSPPGQGLVGNQPQHF	TGCGCCAGCAGCCAAGGCCCCTCCCCACCGGGACAGGGGTTGGTGGGCAATCAGCCCCAGCATTTT
once	TRBV19	.	TRBJ2-7	CASSIVPSGSYEQYF	TGTGCCAGTAGTATAGTTCCGAGCGGCTCCTACGAGCAGTACTTC
.	TRBV6-1	TRBD1	TRBJ2-1	CASSRLRDSYNEQFF	TGTGCCAGCAGTAGACTTCGGGACAGTTACAATGAGCAGTTCTTC
.	TRBV7-4	TRBD1	TRBJ2-1	CASSPHPGQGGNEQFF	TGTGCCAGCAGTCCTCATCCGGGACAGGGGGGAAATGAGCAGTTCTTC